This T cell receptor (beta chain) was identified in a study of shared clonotypes between healthy human individuals. Study background: The cohort had a couple of women and three men, ages 18 to 49. General study findings and limits: Sharing across four donors was seen in 4% to 6.5% of naive CD4 clonotypes.

Germline V gives CDR1 SGHAT, CDR2 FQNNGV. This CDR3 is built from 17 residues. Trimming shortened V by 0 bases and J by 1 base, and 14 bases separated the two germline ends. Sorted-subset replicate PCRs used approximately 180 ng of genomic DNA. This amount corresponded to about 29,000 T cell genomes. Produced via immunoSEQ multiplex PCR; TCRdb's table is partial and in-frame only. The sample lists fewer than 400,000 clones, approximately 79% occurring once. Comments on this clone: Its specificity is not known.

Each of the donors was a healthy adult who was HIV-negative and had not had a recent acute infection or vaccination. This TCR was sampled from a man aged 30 to 39 in good health. V is TRBV11-2 and J is TRBJ2-3; D possibly corresponds to TRBD1 (5 bases). What was sequenced was memory CD4+ T cells sorted from blood. This sample's subset: CD45RA-negative fraction. Here the CDR3 reads CASSLEARAAGTDTQYF. As DNA, the CDR3 is TGTGCCAGCAGCTTAGAGGCCAGGGCCGCGGGCACAGATACGCAGTATTTT.